This TCR beta chain came from a study of CD8 T cells in Susac syndrome. The sample holds one count of this clonotype. TEMRA cells were FACS-enriched, with CD8+ and CD4+ T cells isolated negatively. An amount of RNA that ranged from roughly 0.45 to 1 ug was reverse transcribed with random hexamers. The CDR3 of TCR beta was amplified by immunoSEQ multiplex PCR across 54 Vbeta and 13 Jbeta. TCRdb re-analysed the immunoSEQ multiplex PCR reads in MiXCR, keeping a single row per CDR3 protein. The sample holds 200,000 to 250,000 distinct CDR3 sequences, roughly 92% seen once. Trimming cost V 3 bases and J 0 bases, with 17 bases left between them. This CDR3 spans 17 amino acids.

Sample: CD8+ T cells from PBMCs. The TCR originated in a human donor with multiple sclerosis. The chain recombines TRBV12-3 or TRBV12-4 with TRBJ1-2; D possibly corresponds to TRBD1 (5 bases). This chain's CDR3 is CASSFQDTKTSNYGYTF. CDR3 in DNA: TGTGCCAGCAGTTTCCAGGACACAAAGACCTCTAACTATGGCTACACCTTC.